Below are 27 T cell receptor beta chains sequenced from a single sample in a study of T cell changes during pregnancy in multiple sclerosis. Here immunoSEQ multiplex PCR was the method, and the copy in TCRdb shows in-frame clones only, minus some. The sample lists around 96,000 clones; 85% to 95% were seen once. Here the sequenced sample was peripheral blood, taken in the first trimester of pregnancy. The origin of the receptors is a female donor with multiple sclerosis, enrolled in a pregnancy study.

The V gene is TRBV6-6, the J gene TRBJ2-7; 7 bases map to TRBD1. The V and J ends lost 8 bases and 0 bases, in that order; junction bases with no gene match: 10. The CDR3 is 15 residues long. Germline V gene data show CDR1 as MNHNY and CDR2 as SVGAGI (reference sequence). CDR3 bases: TGTGCCAGCCTTACCCCGGACAGGAGCTCCTACGAGCAGTACTTC. Its translation is CASLTPDRSSYEQYF.

The chain joins TRBV14 to TRBJ2-5; a weak D match, TRBD1 (5 bases). Trimming took off 0 bases at V and 5 bases at J, with 34 bases between the two ends. This CDR3 is 22 amino acids long. Germline-derived CDR1 and CDR2 are SGHDN and FVKESK. CDR3: CASSQDLGRGAVGSKSRETQYF. CDR3 bases: TGTGCCAGCAGCCAAGATCTCGGAAGGGGCGCGGTTGGTAGTAAGAGTAGGGAGACCCAGTACTTC.

The chain has TRBV14 and TRBJ2-7, with D possibly TRBD2 on 7 matching bases. The CDR3 sequence is 13 residues long. Germline-derived CDR1 and CDR2 are SGHDN and FVKESK. Trimming shortened V by 5 bases and J by 4 bases, and 12 bases separated the two germline ends. The CDR3 DNA reads TGTGCCAGCAGCTCCGCGGGGGCGTACGAGCAGTACTTC. Protein product: CASSSAGAYEQYF.

The chain has TRBV19 and TRBJ2-5; maybe TRBD1 (9 bases). The CDR3 is made up of 17 amino acids. Germline CDR1 and CDR2: LNHDA and SQIVND (reference sequence). The V and J ends lost 4 bases and 4 bases respectively, with 22 bases between them. The CDR3 DNA is TGTGCCAGTAGTAAAGTGACAGGGGGACTAGGAATAGAGACCCAGTACTTC. Translation: CASSKVTGGLGIETQYF. The full variable domain, rest sourced from reference TRBV19 and TRBJ2-5, is DGGITQSPKYLFRKEGQNVTLSCEQNLNHDAMYWYRQDPGQGLRLIYYSQIVNDFQKGDIAEGYSVSREKKESFPLTVTSAQKNPTAFYLCASSKVTGGLGIETQYFGPGTRLLVL.

This chain links TRBV6-1 with TRBJ1-4; 11 bases are a match to TRBD1. The germline V gene encodes CDR1 MNHNS and CDR2 SASEGT. The CDR3 is 15 amino acids. Losses at the gene ends were 5 bases for V and 8 bases for J; bases not matched to a gene: 7. CDR3 nucleotides: TGTGCCAGCAGTCGGACAGGGGGCTCGGCGGAAAAACTGTTTTTT. Encoded protein: CASSRTGGSAEKLFF.

This chain links TRBV11-3 with TRBJ2-2; D may be TRBD2 (6 bases). Germline assignment: CDR1 SGHNT and CDR2 YENEEA. V lost 5 bases, J lost 4 bases, and 20 bases lay in between. CDR3 length: 17 residues. In DNA, the CDR3 is TGTGCCAGCAGCACCCCTCGGGACTGGGTAATCACCGGGGAGCTGTTTTTT. It codes for CASSTPRDWVITGELFF.

The rearrangement uses TRBV13 and TRBJ2-1; 7 positions match TRBD2. V gave up 4 bases and J gave up 3 bases; unmatched junction bases: 6. In germline, CDR1 is PRHDT, CDR2 FYEKMQ (reference sequence). CDR3 length: 15 residues. The CDR3 nucleotides are TGTGCCAGCAGCTCGCGACTAGCCCTCTACAATGAGCAGTTCTTC. It encodes CASSSRLALYNEQFF.

The count of this clone is one. The CDR3, as DNA: TGTGCCAGCAGCGTTCTAGGACTAGCGGGGGTAGAGACCCAGTACTTC. This codes for CASSVLGLAGVETQYF. The V call is TRBV9, the J call TRBJ2-5, with 13 bases aligning to TRBD2. Trimming cost V 2 bases and J 4 bases; bases outside gene matches: 5. Germline loops: CDR1 SGDLS, CDR2 YYNGEE. CDR3 length: 16 residues.

This clone was seen once. V is TRBV5-4 and J is TRBJ2-5; no clear D. From germline, CDR1 is SGHNT and CDR2 YYREEE (reference sequence). This CDR3 comprises 17 residues. With 0 bases removed from V and 7 bases from J, the gap between germline ends came to 22 bases. The CDR3 spells CASSLAISNPRVRTQYF. The CDR3 region has the DNA TGTGCCAGCAGCTTGGCCATTTCGAATCCCCGAGTGCGGACCCAGTACTTC.

The chain's CDR3 is CASSLGLSSSQETQYF. The CDR3 bases are TGTGCCAGCAGCCTGGGACTGTCCTCGAGCCAAGAGACCCAGTACTTC. V is TRBV5-8 and J is TRBJ2-5, with D tentatively TRBD2 (6 bases). The V end was cut by 4 bases, the J end by 1 base, with 17 bases between. The CDR3 sequence is 16 residues long. Germline values: CDR1 SGHTS, CDR2 YDEGEE.

This clone turned up a few times. This chain links TRBV27 with TRBJ1-6, with TRBD1 identical over 8 bases. Germline CDR1 and CDR2: MNHEY and SMNVEV (reference sequence). CDR3 size: 16 residues. The ends lost 4 bases at V and 8 bases at J; junction bases unmatched: 10. CDR3 protein: CASSSRTGQVDSPLHF. The CDR3 DNA is TGTGCCAGCAGTTCAAGGACGGGACAGGTGGATTCACCCCTCCACTTT.

This chain joins TRBV2 and TRBJ1-5, with D unclear. Trimming pared 4 bases from V and 3 bases from J, leaving 16 bases between. Germline CDR1 and CDR2: SNHLY and FYNNEI. This CDR3 comprises 16 residues. The CDR3 nucleotides are TGTGCCAGCAGTGGTGTTGCAGGCCTCCCCAATCAGCCCCAGCATTTT. This encodes CASSGVAGLPNQPQHF.

V usage is TRBV25-1 and J usage is TRBJ1-2; 8 bases match TRBD1. Trimming took 8 bases from V and 5 from J; bases not matched to a gene: 1. The V gene's germline CDR1 is MGHDK and CDR2 SYGVNS. CDR3 length equals 11 residues. The CDR3, as DNA: TGTGCCAGCGGACAGGGTTATGGCTACACCTTC. Residues: CASGQGYGYTF.

Relative to its sample, this clone is medium-sized. CDR3 loop: CASSDPSTDTTNEQFF. The CDR3 region has the DNA TGTGCCAGCAGTGACCCTTCTACGGATACTACGAATGAGCAGTTCTTC. V is TRBV2 and J is TRBJ2-1; D gene uncertain. V was pared by 3 bases and J by 7 bases, with 19 bases between. The CDR3 sequence is 16 residues long. CDR1 SNHLY and CDR2 FYNNEI come from the germline V gene.

The chain couples TRBV7-9 to TRBJ1-4, with D unresolved. CDR1 and CDR2 from the germline V gene are SEHNR and FQNEAQ (reference sequence). The CDR3 covers 14 residues. The ends were cut back, 6 bases at V and 4 bases at J, with 12 bases in the middle. The CDR3 bases are TGTGCCAGCAGGCCCCTGGCGGGTAATGAAAAACTGTTTTTT. The encoded protein is CASRPLAGNEKLFF.

CDR3 sequence reads: CASTMTLGGRTEAFF. The CDR3 bases are TGTGCCAGCACCATGACGTTAGGGGGCAGGACTGAAGCTTTCTTT. The chain combines TRBV6-4 with TRBJ1-1, with 7 bases identical to TRBD1. The CDR3 extends over 15 amino acids. Trimming at V came to 7 bases and at J to 5 bases, leaving 13 bases not matched to a gene. CDR1 is MRHNA and CDR2 is SNTAGT in the germline V gene.

The V and J genes are TRBV27 and TRBJ1-1, with TRBD1 matching 11 bases. Germline lookup yields CDR1 MNHEY and CDR2 SMNVEV (reference sequence). The CDR3 contains 13 residues. V lost 8 bases and J lost 5; bases outside the gene matches: 4. The CDR3 sequence: CASQDRGRTEAFF. For the CDR3, the DNA is TGTGCCAGCCAGGACAGGGGGCGGACTGAAGCTTTCTTT.

V and J are TRBV29-1 and TRBJ1-3; possible D gene TRBD1, 5 bases. Trimming took 4 bases from V and 4 from J, leaving 14 bases between them. The V gene's germline CDR1 is SQVTM and CDR2 ANQGSEA. The CDR3 sequence is 14 residues long. CDR3 bases: TGCAGCGTTGTTAAGCGGGGGTGGGGAAACACCATATATTTT. Its protein product is CSVVKRGWGNTIYF.

The chain has TRBV6-5 and TRBJ1-5; a weak D match, TRBD1 (5 bases). Trimming removed 5 bases from V and 4 bases from J, with 9 bases in between. CDR3 length: 13 residues. Germline loops: CDR1 MNHEY, CDR2 SVGAGI. The CDR3 sequence is CASSQGNNQPQHF. In nucleotides, the CDR3 is TGTGCCAGCAGTCAGGGAAATAATCAGCCCCAGCATTTT.

The gene calls are TRBV7-9 and TRBJ1-4, with a tentative D call TRBD1 (5 bases). Looked up from germline, CDR1 is SEHNR and CDR2 is FQNEAQ (reference sequence). V gave up 3 bases and J gave up 3 bases, with 11 bases separating them. This CDR3 has 15 residues. DNA for the CDR3: TGTGCCAGCAGCTTGGTCAGGGCCTCTAATGAAAAACTGTTTTTT. Residues: CASSLVRASNEKLFF.

The chain employs TRBV6-6 and TRBJ1-1; D call uncertain. CDR1 is MNHNY, CDR2 SVGAGI, per germline (reference sequence). Trimming pared 4 bases from V and 3 bases from J, leaving 12 bases between. The CDR3 totals 14 residues. The CDR3 DNA follows: TGTGCCAGCAGTTTAGACCCGGAGTACACTGAAGCTTTCTTT. Encoded protein: CASSLDPEYTEAFF.

The chain couples TRBV10-3 to TRBJ1-1; D perhaps matches TRBD1 (6 bases). CDR1 is ENHRY and CDR2 is SYGVKD in the germline V gene. This CDR3 region has 17 residues. Trimming removed 3 bases from V and 4 bases from J, with 21 bases in between. CDR3 loop: CAISESSKGGPGTEAFF. CDR3 coding DNA: TGTGCCATCAGTGAAAGCTCAAAGGGGGGGCCGGGCACTGAAGCTTTCTTT.

J is TRBJ2-7 and V is TRBV10-3; 7 positions agree with TRBD1. The V gene's germline CDR1 is ENHRY and CDR2 SYGVKD. This CDR3 region has 15 residues. The trim removed 3 bases at V and 2 bases at J, leaving 7 bases unmatched. The CDR3 spells CAISDSGTVTYEQYF. CDR3 in DNA: TGTGCCATCAGTGATTCTGGGACAGTGACCTACGAGCAGTACTTC.

This clone has a single count. This CDR3 reads CASSSGDRGVETQYF. The CDR3 nucleotides read TGTGCCAGCAGCTCCGGGGACAGGGGGGTGGAGACCCAGTACTTC. The chain joins TRBV5-4 to TRBJ2-5, with 11 positions matching TRBD1. This CDR3 is built from 15 residues. The J segment lost 5 bases and the V segment lost 3 bases, leaving 6 bases of the junction unmatched. CDR1 and CDR2 (germline): SGHNT, YYREEE (reference sequence).

The chain is built from TRBV7-9 and TRBJ1-3, with 8 bases fitting TRBD1. The CDR3 extends over 13 amino acids. Germline CDR1 and CDR2: SEHNR and FQNEAQ (reference sequence). The V and J ends lost 3 bases and 7 bases, in that order; junction bases with no gene match: 2. The CDR3 protein is CASSLTGANTIYF. The CDR3 DNA sequence: TGTGCCAGCAGCTTGACAGGGGCGAACACCATATATTTT.

The chain couples TRBV5-1 to TRBJ2-1, with D possibly being TRBD1 (5 bases). V lost 0 bases to trimming and J lost 7 bases, with 8 bases between them. Germline V gene lookup returns CDR1 SGHRS and CDR2 YFSETQ. This CDR3 has 13 amino acids. The CDR3 bases are TGCGCCAGCAGCTTGGAAGACAGAAATGAGCAGTTCTTC. Translated: CASSLEDRNEQFF. Full variable domain (missing parts from reference TRBV5-1 and TRBJ2-1): KAGVTQTPRYLIKTRGQQVTLSCSPISGHRSVSWYQQTPGQGLQFLFEYFSETQRNKGNFPGRFSGRQFSNSRSEMNVSTLELGDSALYLCASSLEDRNEQFFGPGTRLTVL.

The V and J genes are TRBV5-1 and TRBJ2-7; 9 positions match TRBD1. Germline CDR1 and CDR2: SGHRS and YFSETQ. The CDR3 has 17 amino acids. J gave up 1 base and V 0 bases, and 8 bases lay outside the gene matches. CDR3 DNA sequence: TGCGCCAGCAGCTTGGCCGTGAAGACAGGGGGTTCCTACGAGCAGTACTTC. It codes for CASSLAVKTGGSYEQYF. Complete variable domain (other parts from reference TRBV5-1 and TRBJ2-7): KAGVTQTPRYLIKTRGQQVTLSCSPISGHRSVSWYQQTPGQGLQFLFEYFSETQRNKGNFPGRFSGRQFSNSRSEMNVSTLELGDSALYLCASSLAVKTGGSYEQYFGPGTRLTVT.